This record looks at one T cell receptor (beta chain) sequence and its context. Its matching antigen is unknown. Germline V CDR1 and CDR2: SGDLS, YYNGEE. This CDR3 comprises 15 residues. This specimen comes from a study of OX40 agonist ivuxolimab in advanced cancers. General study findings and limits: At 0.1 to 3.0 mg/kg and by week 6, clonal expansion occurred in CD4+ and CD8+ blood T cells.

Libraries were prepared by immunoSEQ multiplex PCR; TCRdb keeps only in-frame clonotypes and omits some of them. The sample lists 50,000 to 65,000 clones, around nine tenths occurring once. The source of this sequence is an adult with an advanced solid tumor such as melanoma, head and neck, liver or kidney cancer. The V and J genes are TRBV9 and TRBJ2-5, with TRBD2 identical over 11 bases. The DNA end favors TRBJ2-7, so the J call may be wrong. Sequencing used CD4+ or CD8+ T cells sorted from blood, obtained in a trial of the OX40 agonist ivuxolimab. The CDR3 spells CASSAGTSGLYEQYF. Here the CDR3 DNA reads TGTGCCAGCAGTGCCGGGACTAGCGGACTATACGAGCAGTACTTC.